This T cell receptor (beta chain) was retrieved from a study of blood T cell repertoires in COVID-19. The method was immunoSEQ multiplex PCR; TCRdb's version includes in-frame clones alone and lacks a portion of them. The sample includes 150,000 to 250,000 clones, around 82% of them seen just once. CDR1 and CDR2 (germline): KGHSH, LQKENI. This CDR3 spans 18 amino acids. Trimming left V 2 bases short and J 4 bases short, with 21 bases between. Ages ranged from roughly 18 to 100 years, with residence in about 23 US areas. This clone was found a few times. Specimen: PBMCs or T cells enriched from blood (not recorded which). The TCR originated in a man aged 35 to 55 who had recovered from COVID-19. This sequence joins TRBV18 and TRBJ1-5; maybe TRBD1 (5 bases). The CDR3 nucleotides read TGTGCCAGCTCACCATCCCAATGGGACCGGGGGATAAATCAGCCCCAGCATTTT. Protein sequence: CASSPSQWDRGINQPQHF.